One TCR beta chain is described in this entry. The data are from a study of blood T cell repertoires in COVID-19. The authors' processing: Nucleated cell number was recorded as an estimate derived from reference gene primer amplification. Using immunoSEQ multiplex PCR, the repertoire was profiled, and TCRdb retains in-frame clones only, with some absent. From that table come the V and J calls and clone size; the DNA was used to work out D and trimming. Among a few hundred thousand clones listed, about nine tenths were seen once. This receptor was taken from a woman between 35 and 50 years old who had recovered from COVID-19. The sample comprised peripheral blood.

The CDR3 sequence: CASSFLTSSGIGNEQFF. DNA of the CDR3: TGCGCCAGCAGTTTCCTTACCTCTAGCGGGATAGGCAATGAGCAGTTCTTC. The chain uses TRBV5-1 and TRBJ2-1; 9 bases line up with TRBD2. This CDR3 region has 17 residues. V was pared by 5 bases and J by 6 bases, with 15 bases of the junction left unmatched. Germline CDR1 SGHRS, CDR2 YFSETQ. The whole variable domain, remainder taken from reference TRBV5-1 and TRBJ2-1, is KAGVTQTPRYLIKTRGQQVTLSCSPISGHRSVSWYQQTPGQGLQFLFEYFSETQRNKGNFPGRFSGRQFSNSRSEMNVSTLELGDSALYLCASSFLTSSGIGNEQFFGPGTRLTVL.